The clone carrying this T cell receptor (beta chain) has only one observation. These data come from a study of technical replicates of blood from a few donors. Assay: immunoSEQ multiplex PCR; the TCRdb copy retains only in-frame clones and omits some. The sample lists tens of thousands of clones; 75% to 85% were seen once. Germline lookup yields CDR1 SGHTA and CDR2 FQGTGA. This CDR3 has 15 amino acids. V lost 1 base and J 4 bases, leaving 13 bases between the germline ends. This chain connects TRBV7-3 to TRBJ2-5; D unclear. The source material was PBMCs. This clonotype was sampled from a human donor in good health. Some clones in this sample may be carry-over from other donors' samples. Written as DNA, the CDR3 is TGTGCCAGCAGCTTAATCTCCCATCCCGGAGAGACCCAGTACTTC. Amino acids: CASSLISHPGETQYF.